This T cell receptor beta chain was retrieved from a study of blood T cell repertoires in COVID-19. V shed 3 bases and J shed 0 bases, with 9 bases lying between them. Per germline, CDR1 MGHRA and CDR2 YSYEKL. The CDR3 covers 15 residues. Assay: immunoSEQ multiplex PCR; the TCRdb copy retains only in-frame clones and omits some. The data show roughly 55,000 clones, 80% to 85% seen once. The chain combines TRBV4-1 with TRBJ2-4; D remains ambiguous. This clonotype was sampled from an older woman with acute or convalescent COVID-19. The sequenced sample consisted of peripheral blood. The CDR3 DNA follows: TGCGCCAGCAGCCACAGTCCCCTAGCCAAAAACATTCAGTACTTC. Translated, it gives CASSHSPLAKNIQYF.